Listed below are T cell receptor beta chains from one sample, sequenced in a study of lymphopenia after photon versus proton radiotherapy. Produced via immunoSEQ multiplex PCR; TCRdb's table is partial and in-frame only. The table lists about 160,000 clones, more than 85% of them singletons. The specimen was peripheral blood, collected from a patient treated with photon-based radiotherapy. These receptors all come from a man between 45 and 60 years old with gastric cancer. Both conserved end residues are part of each CDR3. The order of the fields is V gene, J gene, D gene, CDR3 DNA, CDR3 protein. The D gene is left open where the match is weak.

TRBV7-9,TRBJ1-3,TRBD1,TGTGCCAGCAGCTCGTCTACCGGGACAGGGGCTGGAAACACCATATATTTT,CASSSSTGTGAGNTIYF
TRBV12-5,TRBJ2-7,-,TGTGCTAGTGGCCTAGGGGGTACCTACGAGCAGTACTTC,CASGLGGTYEQYF
TRBV5-1,TRBJ2-5,-,TGCGCCAGCAGCCCCCCCTTAGGAACTCAAGAGACCCAGTACTTC,CASSPPLGTQETQYF
TRBV5-6,TRBJ2-2,-,TGTGCCAGCAGCTCGGGATCGAACACCGGGGAGCTGTTTTTT,CASSSGSNTGELFF
TRBV12-5,TRBJ2-5,TRBD2,TGTGCTAGTGGTTTTGGGGGGACTAGCGGGATGGAGACCCAGTACTTC,CASGFGGTSGMETQYF
TRBV6-6,TRBJ1-1,-,TGTGCCAGCAGTTACCCAGGAGGGAACACTGAAGCTTTCTTT,CASSYPGGNTEAFF
TRBV7-2,TRBJ2-7,TRBD1,TGTGCCAGCAGCCTTAGGACAGGGGATTCGATCGAGCAGTACTTC,CASSLRTGDSIEQYF
TRBV19,TRBJ1-1,TRBD1,TGTGCCAGTACCTTGGGACAGTTTGGCACTGAAGCTTTCTTT,CASTLGQFGTEAFF
TRBV4-1,TRBJ2-3,-,TGCGCCAGCAGCCAAGGGAGGCTGGGCACAGATACGCAGTATTTT,CASSQGRLGTDTQYF
TRBV4-1,TRBJ1-4,TRBD1,TGCGCCAGCAGCCAAGATGATTTCAGGGGGAAGAAACTGTTTTTT,CASSQDDFRGKKLFF
TRBV15,TRBJ2-2,-,TGTGCCACCAGCAGAGGAGGGAGCGGGACCGGGGAGCTGTTTTTT,CATSRGGSGTGELFF